This TCR beta chain was retrieved from a study of post-analysis software for immune sequencing data (dated by TCRdb to about 2015). General notes on the study: The recorded disease courses included relapsing-remitting, secondary progressive and progressive-relapsing multiple sclerosis, and some patients had no subtype annotation. The patient repertoires were set against under 13 previously published healthy control repertoires from donors whose ages ranged from roughly 6 to 25 years. A subset of samples was prepared in parallel using single-end sample barcoding, then pooled and co-amplified after Illumina adapter ligation. General findings and caveats noted by the study authors: Strong co-clustering of samples prepared in the same batch was shown by direct clustering with F measure, prompting a batch-effect correction. Normalized Chao1 diversity was significantly lower in multiple sclerosis patients than controls, suggesting substantial peripheral T-cell clonal expansion. Patients showed significantly higher frequencies than controls for several TRBV segments, among them TRBV5-6, TRBV5-1 and TRBV20-1. The multiple sclerosis patient group was slightly younger than the control group.

CDR1 is given as SGHDN and CDR2 as FVKESK, both from the germline V gene. CDR3 length: 16 amino acids, cysteine to phenylalanine. Only the CDR3 part of the read is kept: 48 bases, read in frame from the first base. At the junction V is shortened by 0 bases and J by 6 bases, with 15 bases in between. This clonotype has more than one count but fewer than ten. Its binding antigen is unknown. Within one base of it there is no much larger clone, and no base qualities were kept. To demonstrate the VDJtools post-analysis software, the study profiled TCR beta repertoires from the peripheral blood of 10 to 15 young patients with multiple sclerosis. Multiple sclerosis patients were children and adolescents aged roughly 6 to 16 years. Library preparation was by PCR. Sequencing relied on an Illumina HiSeq 2500. To reduce PCR and sequencing biases, unique molecular identifiers were built into the TCR beta cDNA libraries. Some 500,000 cDNA molecules were obtained for every 1 to 10 million input T cells, so each molecule roughly corresponded to one T cell. Patient libraries were prepared and sequenced with the same protocol used for the earlier healthy control dataset. Samples belonging to the same batch were prepared together, multiplexed and sequenced on a shared HiSeq lane. Processing in the source paper ran as follows. Raw barcoded reads were processed with MIGEC, and single-read molecular identifier groups were discarded before consensus assembly and CDR3 extraction. VDJtools was used for post-analysis of the clonotype tables, and diversity was normalized by down-sampling every dataset to the size of the smallest sample. To correct batch-related cross-sample contamination, repertoire overlap clustering matched CDR3 amino acid sequences but not nucleotide sequences. Using fastp at Q25 and MiXCR, TCRdb reprocessed the public reads and kept productive beta chains. CDR3 protein duplicates are merged, each entry listing the most common genes and DNA. None of the V and J calls come from the authors' own analysis; TCRdb made them. The sample table holds a few hundred thousand distinct CDR3 sequences, of which roughly 38% were seen once. The top ten clonotypes cover about an eighth of the sample.

The chain joins TRBV14 to TRBJ2-1, with the D gene call left open. The sequenced sample was blood. The TCR sequence derives from a girl aged 10-17 years with multiple sclerosis. The bases read TGTGCCAGCAGCCAAGAAGGACCCCTACCCAGCAATGAGCAGTTCTTC. The encoded protein is CASSQEGPLPSNEQFF. When the CDR3 is completed using the reference TRBV14 and TRBJ2-1 genes on either side, the full variable domain is EAGVTQFPSHSVIEKGQTVTLRCDPISGHDNLYWYRRVMGKEIKFLLHFVKESKQDESGMPNNRFLAERTGGTYSTLKVQPAELEDSGVYFCASSQEGPLPSNEQFFGPGTRLTVL.